This entry lists 30 T cell receptor beta chains sequenced from one sample in a study of blood T cell repertoires in COVID-19. Profiling relied on immunoSEQ multiplex PCR, and the TCRdb table lists in-frame clones only, not all of them. The table records about 120,000 clones, around 91% of them present only once. The sample comprised peripheral blood. The receptors shown here come from a woman aged 60 to 75 with COVID-19, enrolled during active disease.

J is TRBJ1-3 and V is TRBV6-1, with TRBD1 identical over 10 bases. The CDR3 runs to 16 residues. Trimming took 4 bases from V and 4 from J; bases not matched to a gene: 7. Germline lookup yields CDR1 MNHNS and CDR2 SASEGT. The DNA of the CDR3 is TGTGCCAGCAGTGCCAAGACAGGGGGCGGGGGAAACACCATATATTTT. It specifies CASSAKTGGGGNTIYF.

The chain couples TRBV7-2 to TRBJ1-6; TRBD1 agrees at 9 bases. The CDR3 runs 15 residues. The ends lost 5 bases at V and 9 bases at J; junction bases unmatched: 8. The germline V gene has CDR1 SGHTA and CDR2 FQGNSA. The CDR3 DNA follows: TGTGCCAGCAGCCCGGGACAGGGTATGAGTTCACCCCTCCACTTT. Translation: CASSPGQGMSSPLHF. Based on the CDR3 plus reference TRBV7-2 and TRBJ1-6, the full variable domain is GAGVSQSPSNKVTEKGKDVELRCDPISGHTALYWYRQSLGQGLEFLIYFQGNSAPDKSGLPSDRFSAERTGGSVSTLTIQRTQQEDSAVYLCASSPGQGMSSPLHFGNGTRLTVT.

J is TRBJ1-1 and V is TRBV5-5; 8 nucleotides line up with TRBD1. Germline lookup yields CDR1 SGHKS and CDR2 YYEKEE (reference sequence). The CDR3 totals 14 residues. V lost 4 bases, J lost 0 bases, and 2 bases stayed unmatched. The CDR3 here is CASSMTGVNTEAFF. For the CDR3, the DNA is TGTGCCAGCAGCATGACAGGGGTGAACACTGAAGCTTTCTTT.

This chain joins TRBV3-1 (or the pseudogene TRBV3-2) and TRBJ1-1; the match to TRBD1 covers 8 bases. Trimming took 4 bases from V and 10 from J; bases not matched to a gene: 8. CDR1 LGHDT and CDR2 YNNKEL come from the germline V gene (reference sequence). The CDR3 has 13 residues. In DNA form, the CDR3 reads TGTGCCAGCAGCCTCCGCCAGGGGGCTGGAGCTTTCTTT. Residues: CASSLRQGAGAFF.

The V and J genes are TRBV13 and TRBJ2-2, with D maybe TRBD1 (6 bases). Per germline, CDR1 PRHDT and CDR2 FYEKMQ (reference sequence). Trimming stripped 2 bases from V and 4 bases from J, with 11 bases between. This CDR3 contains 15 residues. The CDR3 DNA reads TGTGCCAGCAGCTTAACACAGGGCGGCACCGGGGAGCTGTTTTTT. It yields the protein CASSLTQGGTGELFF.

V and J are TRBV11-3 and TRBJ2-1; 7 bases align to TRBD1. Germline values: CDR1 SGHNT, CDR2 YENEEA. V lost 1 base to trimming and J lost 12 bases; unmatched junction nucleotides: 6. The CDR3 sequence is 13 residues long. The CDR3 here is CASSLGGQLRQFF. The CDR3 DNA is TGTGCCAGCAGCTTAGGGGGACAGTTGAGGCAGTTCTTC. The complete variable domain, with remaining parts taken from reference TRBV11-3 and TRBJ2-1, reads EAGVVQSPRYKIIEKKQPVAFWCNPISGHNTLYWYLQNLGQGPELLIRYENEEAVDDSQLPKDRFSAERLKGVDSTLKIQPAELGDSAVYLCASSLGGQLRQFFGPGTRLTVL.

J is TRBJ2-5 and V is TRBV9, with 9 bases aligning to TRBD2. Germline V gives CDR1 SGDLS, CDR2 YYNGEE. Trimming cost V 0 bases and J 0 bases; bases outside gene matches: 3. The CDR3 extends over 16 amino acids. CDR3 sequence reads: CASSVGLAGNQETQYF. The DNA of the CDR3 is TGTGCCAGCAGCGTAGGGCTAGCGGGGAACCAAGAGACCCAGTACTTC.

The V gene is TRBV4-1, the J gene TRBJ2-5; possible D gene TRBD2, 6 bases. Germline values: CDR1 MGHRA, CDR2 YSYEKL. Trimming took off 3 bases at V and 5 bases at J, with 10 bases between the two ends. The CDR3 runs 13 residues. CDR3 protein: CASSHLGGETQYF. CDR3 nucleotide sequence: TGCGCCAGCAGCCACCTTGGGGGGGAGACCCAGTACTTC.

The V gene is TRBV3-1 (or the pseudogene TRBV3-2), the J gene TRBJ2-5; 12 positions match TRBD2. Trimming at V came to 0 bases and at J to 5 bases, leaving 4 bases not matched to a gene. Germline-derived CDR1 and CDR2 are LGHDT and YNNKEL (reference sequence). This CDR3 has 16 residues. The CDR3: CASSQDLAGGRETQYF. For the CDR3, the DNA is TGTGCCAGCAGCCAAGACCTAGCGGGGGGGCGGGAGACCCAGTACTTC.

This chain joins TRBV6-5 and TRBJ2-7, with D maybe TRBD1 (6 bases). The CDR3 runs to 14 residues. V was cut by 8 bases and J by 1 base, with 15 bases left in between. CDR1 MNHEY and CDR2 SVGAGI come from the germline V gene. The CDR3 spells CASAPRDTSYEQYF. CDR3 nucleotide sequence: TGTGCCAGCGCGCCCCGGGACACGTCCTACGAGCAGTACTTC.

The chain uses TRBV9 and TRBJ1-6, with TRBD1 as a possible D gene (6 bases). CDR1 and CDR2 from the germline V gene are SGDLS and YYNGEE. V dropped 0 bases and J dropped 7 bases, with 11 bases sitting between them. CDR3 length: 15 residues. For the CDR3, the DNA is TGTGCCAGCAGCGTAGCGGTCGGGACAAATTCACCCCTCCACTTT. It yields the protein CASSVAVGTNSPLHF.

The chain combines TRBV12-5 with TRBJ2-5; D is perhaps TRBD2 (6 bases). Per the germline V gene, CDR1 is LGHNT and CDR2 is FRNRAP. Trimming cost V 0 bases and J 9 bases, with 8 bases left between them. The CDR3 runs to 12 residues. The DNA for the CDR3 is TGTGCTAGTGGTTTGGTAGCGGGTCCCCAGTACTTC. Protein sequence: CASGLVAGPQYF.

The chain carries TRBV19 and TRBJ2-2, with 10 bases matching TRBD1. CDR3 length: 15 amino acids. Germline CDR1 LNHDA, CDR2 SQIVND (reference sequence). Trimming took 7 bases from V and 6 from J; bases not matched to a gene: 8. The CDR3 spells CASIPTGGGSGELFF. The CDR3 DNA reads TGTGCCAGTATTCCGACAGGGGGCGGATCCGGGGAGCTGTTTTTT.

This clone appeared a single time. This chain joins TRBV28 and TRBJ2-7; D uncertain. The germline V gene encodes CDR1 MDHEN and CDR2 SYDVKM. The germline V and J ends were trimmed by 3 bases and 2 bases, with 8 bases remaining between them. The CDR3 runs to 13 residues. CDR3 loop: CASSFSVPYEQYF. CDR3 in DNA: TGTGCCAGCAGTTTCAGCGTGCCCTACGAGCAGTACTTC.

This clone was seen a single time. The rearrangement joins TRBV9 to TRBJ1-3, with TRBD1 matching over 7 bases. The CDR3 loop spans 15 amino acids. CDR1 and CDR2 (germline): SGDLS, YYNGEE. J lost 8 bases, V lost 2 bases, and 10 bases had no gene match. CDR3 sequence: CASSVRGQRPHTIYF. In DNA, the CDR3 is TGTGCCAGCAGCGTGAGGGGACAGCGGCCGCACACCATATATTTT.

The chain links TRBV29-1 to TRBJ2-7, with 7 nucleotides matching TRBD2. The V gene end was trimmed by 5 bases and the J gene end by 0 bases; junction bases not matched to a gene: 7. CDR3 size: 14 residues. From germline, CDR1 is SQVTM and CDR2 ANQGSEA. DNA of the CDR3: TGCAGCGTTATAATACGGACTAGCTCCTACGAGCAGTACTTC. It is translated as CSVIIRTSSYEQYF.

V is TRBV2 and J is TRBJ2-3; D remains unclear. The V end was cut by 4 bases, the J end by 2 bases, with 4 bases between. The CDR3 sequence is 12 residues long. The germline CDR1 and CDR2 sequences are SNHLY and FYNNEI. The CDR3 coding sequence is TGTGCCAGCAGTGTCCTCACAGATACGCAGTATTTT. Amino acids: CASSVLTDTQYF.

The chain couples TRBV6-5 to TRBJ1-4, with 12 bases that match TRBD1. CDR3 length: 13 residues. Trimming took 6 bases from V and 7 from J; bases not matched to a gene: 0. Germline CDR1 is MNHEY and CDR2 is SVGAGI. CDR3 loop: CASRGQGAEKLFF. The DNA for the CDR3 is TGTGCCAGCAGGGGACAGGGGGCTGAAAAACTGTTTTTT.

The V call is TRBV19, the J call TRBJ2-7, with TRBD1 matching 8 bases. This CDR3 contains 15 residues. From germline, CDR1 is LNHDA and CDR2 SQIVND (reference sequence). V dropped 5 bases and J dropped 6; count of bases not matched to a gene: 12. The CDR3 DNA is TGTGCCAGTAGTTTATCGGGGCAGGGGGCGTTCGAGCAGTACTTC. It encodes CASSLSGQGAFEQYF.

CDR3 bases: TGTGCCAGCAGTTCAGCCAAGACAGGCTATGGCTACACCTTC. This codes for CASSSAKTGYGYTF. This rearrangement joins TRBV6-5 to TRBJ1-2; a possible D gene is TRBD1 (6 bases). The CDR3 extends over 14 amino acids. Germline V gene sequence: CDR1 MNHEY, CDR2 SVGAGI. V was cut by 4 bases and J by 4 bases, with 13 bases left in between.

The chain links TRBV27 to TRBJ1-2, with a tentative D call TRBD1 (5 bases). The V end lost 2 bases, the J end lost 8 bases, and 12 bases lay between the germline ends. CDR1 is MNHEY and CDR2 is SMNVEV in the germline V gene (reference sequence). This CDR3 spans 13 amino acids. The CDR3, as DNA: TGTGCCAGCAGTTTACGGGGGACCGAGGGCTACACCTTC. Amino acid sequence: CASSLRGTEGYTF.

J is TRBJ2-1 and V is TRBV7-8, with 10 bases fitting TRBD2. The germline V gene has CDR1 SGHVS and CDR2 FQNEAQ. CDR3 length: 17 amino acids. Losses at the gene ends were 1 base for V and 7 bases for J; bases not matched to a gene: 10. CDR3 loop: CASSLGYSGGLKNEQFF. As DNA, the CDR3 is TGTGCCAGCAGCTTAGGGTATAGCGGGGGGTTAAAAAATGAGCAGTTCTTC.

The sample holds one count of this clone. This chain connects TRBV4-2 to TRBJ2-7; D call uncertain. V gave up 0 bases and J gave up 2 bases, with 5 bases separating them. Germline V gene sequence: CDR1 LGHNA, CDR2 YNFKEQ. The CDR3 is 13 amino acids. The DNA of the CDR3 is TGTGCCAGCAGCCAAGACCATCCCTACGAGCAGTACTTC. This sequence encodes CASSQDHPYEQYF.

This sequence joins TRBV3-1 (or the pseudogene TRBV3-2) and TRBJ2-3; 9 bases agree with TRBD1. V lost 2 bases, J lost 4 bases, and 13 bases stayed unmatched. This CDR3 region has 18 residues. In germline, CDR1 is LGHDT, CDR2 YNNKEL (reference sequence). CDR3 bases: TGTGCCAGCAGCCAATACACCCCGGGACAGGGATCGCCAGATACGCAGTATTTT. Translation: CASSQYTPGQGSPDTQYF.

V and J are TRBV7-9 and TRBJ1-1; D is unresolved. The CDR3 loop spans 15 amino acids. Per the germline V gene, CDR1 is SEHNR and CDR2 is FQNEAQ (reference sequence). With 5 bases removed from V and 3 bases from J, the gap between germline ends came to 16 bases. CDR3 protein: CASSLPSGMDTEAFF. CDR3 DNA: TGTGCCAGCAGCCTTCCTTCGGGGATGGACACTGAAGCTTTCTTT.

The chain employs TRBV4-2 and TRBJ2-7, with 10 bases fitting TRBD2. The CDR3 is made up of 17 amino acids. V dropped 1 base and J dropped 0; count of bases not matched to a gene: 6. Germline V gives CDR1 LGHNA, CDR2 YNFKEQ. CDR3 bases: TGTGCCAGCAGCCAAGTCACTAGCGGGACTCCCTCCTACGAGCAGTACTTC. Translating it yields CASSQVTSGTPSYEQYF.

This chain links TRBV5-4 with TRBJ2-7; the D gene is possibly TRBD1 (5 bases). The germline gives CDR1 SGHNT, CDR2 YYREEE (reference sequence). Trimming left V 0 bases short and J 0 bases short, with 10 bases between. This CDR3 region has 15 residues. Written as DNA, the CDR3 is TGTGCCAGCAGCTTGGTAGGTGGGGCCTCCTACGAGCAGTACTTC. Protein sequence: CASSLVGGASYEQYF.

This rearrangement joins TRBV5-1 to TRBJ2-7, with 7 bases aligning to TRBD2. The V and J ends lost 4 bases and 4 bases, in that order; junction bases with no gene match: 8. The CDR3 sequence is 14 residues long. Germline CDR1 and CDR2: SGHRS and YFSETQ. CDR3 DNA: TGCGCCAGCAGCCAAAATTGGGGGGGTTACGAGCAGTACTTC. Protein sequence: CASSQNWGGYEQYF.

This chain uses TRBV2 with TRBJ2-7, with a weak D call TRBD1 (6 bases). The CDR3 loop spans 12 amino acids. Germline CDR1 SNHLY, CDR2 FYNNEI. The V end lost 6 bases, the J end lost 9 bases, and 15 bases lay between the germline ends. The CDR3 spells CASRQTGKAQYF. The CDR3 nucleotides are TGTGCCAGCAGGCAAACAGGGAAGGCGCAGTACTTC. Using reference TRBV2 and TRBJ2-7 for the parts outside the CDR3, the full variable domain is EPEVTQTPSHQVTQMGQEVILRCVPISNHLYFYWYRQILGQKVEFLVSFYNNEISEKSEIFDDQFSVERPDGSNFTLKIRSTKLEDSAMYFCASRQTGKAQYFGPGTRLTVT.

The CDR3 DNA reads as TGTGCCAGCAGTTTCGTCGGTTTGAACACTGAAGCTTTCTTT. Translating gives CASSFVGLNTEAFF. This sequence joins TRBV6-2 or TRBV6-3 and TRBJ1-1; D not resolved. The V gene lost 4 bases and the J gene lost 0 bases, with 9 bases spanning the gap. This CDR3 spans 14 amino acids. From germline, CDR1 is MNHEY and CDR2 SVGEGT.